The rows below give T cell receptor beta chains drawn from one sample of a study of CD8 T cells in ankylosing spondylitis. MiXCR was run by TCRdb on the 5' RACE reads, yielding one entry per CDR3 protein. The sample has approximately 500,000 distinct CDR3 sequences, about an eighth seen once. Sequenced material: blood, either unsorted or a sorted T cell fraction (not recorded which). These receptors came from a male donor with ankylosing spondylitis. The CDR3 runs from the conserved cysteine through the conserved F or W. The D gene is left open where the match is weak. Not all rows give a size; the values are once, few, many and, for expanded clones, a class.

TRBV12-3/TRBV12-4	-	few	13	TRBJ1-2	TGTGCCAGCAGTTTCGTGCAGGGGTATGGCTACACCTTC	CASSFVQGYGYTF
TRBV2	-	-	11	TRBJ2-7	TGTGCCAGCGCTCAAGTGAGGGAGCAGTACTTC	CASAQVREQYF
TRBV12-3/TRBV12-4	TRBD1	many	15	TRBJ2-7	TGTGCCAGCAGCGGAACAACAGGGGGTTCCTACGAGCAGTACTTC	CASSGTTGGSYEQYF
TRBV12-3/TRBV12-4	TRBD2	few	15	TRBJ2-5	TGTGCCAGCAGCCTCCGGCGGGAGGGGTCAGAGACCCAGTACTTC	CASSLRREGSETQYF
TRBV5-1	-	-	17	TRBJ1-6	TGCGCCAGCAGCTTTATGGGGCCGTCCCAGTATAATTCACCCCTCCACTTT	CASSFMGPSQYNSPLHF
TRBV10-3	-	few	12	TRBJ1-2	TGTGCCATCATAGGTAACGGAGATGGCTACACCTTC	CAIIGNGDGYTF
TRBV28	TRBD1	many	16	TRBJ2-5	TGTGCCAGCAGCGTGGGTCCACAGGGGCCTCGGGAGACCCAGTACTTC	CASSVGPQGPRETQYF
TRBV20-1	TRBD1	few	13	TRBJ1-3	TGCAGTGCCATAGACAGGGCGGGAAACACCATATATTTT	CSAIDRAGNTIYF
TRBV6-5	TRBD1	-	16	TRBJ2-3	TGTGCCAGCAGTTACATGACAGGGGGCGCATCAGATACGCAGTATTTT	CASSYMTGGASDTQYF
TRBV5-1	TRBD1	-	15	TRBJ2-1	TGCGCCAGCAGATGGGGACAGGGGGAATACAATGAGCAGTTCTTC	CASRWGQGEYNEQFF
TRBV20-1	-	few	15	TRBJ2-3	TGCAGTGCCCCGGCCGGGGGATTTAGCACAGACACGCAGTATTTT	CSAPAGGFSTDTQYF
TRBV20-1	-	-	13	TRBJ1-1	TGCAGTGCCCCATCCGGGGGGAACACTGAAGCTTTCTTT	CSAPSGGNTEAFF
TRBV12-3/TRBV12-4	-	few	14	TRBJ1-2	TGTGCCAGCAGTCGGGCTGGATCCTTCTATGGCTACACCTTC	CASSRAGSFYGYTF
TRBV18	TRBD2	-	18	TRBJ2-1	TGTGCCAGCTCCCTAGGGACTAGCGGGAGTTTCTCCTACAATGAGCAGTTCTTC	CASSLGTSGSFSYNEQFF
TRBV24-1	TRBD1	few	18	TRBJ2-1	TGTGCCACCAGTGAGACCCCGTATTGGGACAGGGAGTTGAATGAGCAGTTCTTC	CATSETPYWDRELNEQFF
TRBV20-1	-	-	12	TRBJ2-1	TGCAGTGCTAGATCGGGCCACGATGAGCAGTTCTTC	CSARSGHDEQFF
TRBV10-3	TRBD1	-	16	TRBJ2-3	TGTGCCATCAGCCGCAGACAGGGAATTAGGACAGATACGCAGTATTTT	CAISRRQGIRTDTQYF
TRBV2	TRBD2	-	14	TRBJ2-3	TGTGCCAGCAGTTCGACTAGCAGGACAGATACGCAGTATTTT	CASSSTSRTDTQYF
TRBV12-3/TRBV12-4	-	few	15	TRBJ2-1	TGTGCCAGCAGGCGCAGGAGTGGGCCTTACAATGAGCAGTTCTTC	CASRRRSGPYNEQFF
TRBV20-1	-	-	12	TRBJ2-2	TGCAGTGCTCCCAAGTTTGCCGGGGAGCTGTTTTTT	CSAPKFAGELFF
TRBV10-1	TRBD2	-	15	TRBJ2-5	TGCGCCAGCAGTGAAAGTAGCGGGATTGCTGAGACCCAGTACTTC	CASSESSGIAETQYF
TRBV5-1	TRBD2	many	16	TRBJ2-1	TGCGCCAGCAGCTCGCTAGCGGTAAGCTCCTACAATGAGCAGTTCTTC	CASSSLAVSSYNEQFF
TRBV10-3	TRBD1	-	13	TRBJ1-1	TGTGCCATCAATCAGGACAGGGACACTGAAGCTTTCTTT	CAINQDRDTEAFF
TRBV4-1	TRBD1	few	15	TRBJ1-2	TGCGCCAGCAGCCCAGATCCGGGACAGACCTATGGCTACACCTTC	CASSPDPGQTYGYTF
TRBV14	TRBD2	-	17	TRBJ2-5	TGTGCCAGCAGCCAAGATCGAACTAGCGCAGGGCAAGAGACCCAGTACTTC	CASSQDRTSAGQETQYF
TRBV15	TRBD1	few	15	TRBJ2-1	TGTGCCACCAGCACGGACAGGGGGCTGGTTGATGAGCAGTTCTTC	CATSTDRGLVDEQFF
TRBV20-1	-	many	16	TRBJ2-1	TGCAGTGCTATCAACAACGTGGGGGGCGGAGGGAATGAGCAGTTCTTC	CSAINNVGGGGNEQFF
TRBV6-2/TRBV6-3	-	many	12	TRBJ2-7	TGTGCCAGCAGTTACTCGGTACGGGAGCAGTACTTC	CASSYSVREQYF
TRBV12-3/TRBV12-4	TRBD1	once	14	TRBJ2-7	TGTGCCAGCAGCCCTCAGGGGGCCGTCGGGGAGCAGTACTTC	CASSPQGAVGEQYF
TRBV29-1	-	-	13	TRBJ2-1	TGCAGCGTTGACGGCGGTACCTACAATGAGCAGTTCTTC	CSVDGGTYNEQFF
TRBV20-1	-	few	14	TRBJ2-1	TGCAGTGGTCTAGCCCCCTTAGCCTACAATGAGCAGTTCTTC	CSGLAPLAYNEQFF
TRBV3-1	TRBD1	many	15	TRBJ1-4	TGTGCCAGCAGCCAACTCCCAGGGGGCGATGAAAAACTGTTTTTT	CASSQLPGGDEKLFF
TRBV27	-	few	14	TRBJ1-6	TGTGCCAGCAGTCACAGGGATAGGAATTCACCCCTCCACTTT	CASSHRDRNSPLHF
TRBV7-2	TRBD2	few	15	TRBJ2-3	TGTGCCAGCAGCCCAGGGACTAGTTCGTCAGATACGCAGTATTTT	CASSPGTSSSDTQYF
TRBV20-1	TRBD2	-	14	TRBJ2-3	TGCAGTGCTAGTAACGTGCGGGAGCCAGATACGCAGTATTTT	CSASNVREPDTQYF
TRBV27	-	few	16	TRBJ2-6	TGTGCCAGCAGTTTATCTGGGGGGCCTGGGGCCAACGTCCTGACTTTC	CASSLSGGPGANVLTF
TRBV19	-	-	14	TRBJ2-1	TGTGCCAGTAGTATAGCGGGAGATAGGGGTGAGCAGTTCTTC	CASSIAGDRGEQFF
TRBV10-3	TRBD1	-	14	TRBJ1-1	TGTGCCATCAGCGGGACAGGAAAGAACACTGAAGCTTTCTTT	CAISGTGKNTEAFF
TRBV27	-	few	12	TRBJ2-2	TGTGCCAGCAGTTTCCCCTGGGGGGAGCTGTTTTTT	CASSFPWGELFF